The present entry profiles one TCR beta chain with its context. The sample belongs to a study of T cell responses to AZD1222 COVID-19 vaccine. TCRdb's table, derived via immunoSEQ multiplex PCR, lists solely in-frame clones and lacks some. Of some 150,000 clones listed, around nine tenths were seen once; the top ten hold under 2%. The V gene's germline CDR1 is SGHRS and CDR2 YFSETQ. This CDR3 region has 16 residues. The V and J ends lost 3 bases and 7 bases respectively, with 23 bases between them. The clonotype was recovered from an adult in good health. The sample in question was peripheral blood, obtained on day 0 of AZD1222 vaccination. V and J are TRBV5-1 and TRBJ2-7, with D possibly TRBD2 on 7 matching bases. DNA of the CDR3: TGCGCCAGCAGCTCCAGCACGGCGGGGGCGCTGGGGGAGCAGTACTTC. As protein: CASSSSTAGALGEQYF.